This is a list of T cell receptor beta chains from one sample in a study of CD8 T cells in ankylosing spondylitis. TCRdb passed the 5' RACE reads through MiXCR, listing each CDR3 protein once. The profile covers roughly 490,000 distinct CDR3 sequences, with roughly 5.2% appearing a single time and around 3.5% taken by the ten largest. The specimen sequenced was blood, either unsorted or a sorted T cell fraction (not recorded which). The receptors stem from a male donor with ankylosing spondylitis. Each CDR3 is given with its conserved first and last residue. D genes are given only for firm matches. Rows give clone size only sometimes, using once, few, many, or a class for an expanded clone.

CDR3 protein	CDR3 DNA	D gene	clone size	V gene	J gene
CATSRDRVLTF	TGTGCCACCAGCAGAGACAGAGTGCTCACCTTC	-	many	TRBV15	TRBJ1-2
CASSWGQGMANEKLFF	TGTGCCAGCAGTTGGGGACAGGGAATGGCTAATGAAAAACTGTTTTTT	TRBD1	many	TRBV2	TRBJ1-4
CSVAGADLPTNEKLFF	TGCAGCGTTGCGGGGGCAGACCTTCCCACTAATGAAAAACTGTTTTTT	-	many	TRBV29-1	TRBJ1-4
CASSPRGLNTEAFF	TGTGCCAGCAGTCCCCGGGGACTAAACACTGAAGCTTTCTTT	-	many	TRBV18	TRBJ1-1
CASSSLDRDYEQYF	TGTGCCAGCAGCTCATTGGACAGGGACTACGAGCAGTACTTC	TRBD1	-	TRBV7-9	TRBJ2-7
CASSLTGIGANVLTF	TGTGCCAGCAGCTTAACCGGGATTGGGGCCAACGTCCTGACTTTC	-	-	TRBV11-2	TRBJ2-6
CACTQGGAATSSSYGYTF	TGTGCCTGCACCCAAGGAGGGGCAGCCACATCTTCATCCTATGGCTACACCTTC	-	once	TRBV3-1	TRBJ1-2
CASSQDQYTEETQYF	TGCGCCAGCAGCCAGGATCAGTATACAGAAGAGACCCAGTACTTC	-	many	TRBV4-3	TRBJ2-5
CASSLTGSSSYNEQFF	TGTGCCAGCAGCTTAACGGGTTCAAGCTCCTACAATGAGCAGTTCTTC	-	many	TRBV7-2	TRBJ2-1
CSPRTIGNEQFF	TGCAGCCCCAGGACAATCGGGAATGAGCAGTTCTTC	-	many	TRBV29-1	TRBJ2-1
CASSALREASQFF	TGTGCCAGCAGCGCCCTCCGGGAAGCGTCGCAGTTCTTC	-	many	TRBV9	TRBJ2-1
CSALEIRANVLTF	TGCAGCGCACTGGAGATCAGGGCCAACGTCCTGACTTTC	-	-	TRBV29-1	TRBJ2-6
CASSPSPSEDAGTQYF	TGTGCCAGCAGCCCATCCCCGAGTGAGGACGCCGGGACCCAGTACTTC	-	many	TRBV9	TRBJ2-5
CASSWGTGGDRGAFF	TGCGCCAGCAGCTGGGGGACAGGGGGCGATAGGGGAGCTTTCTTT	TRBD1	many	TRBV5-1	TRBJ1-1
CSTRAGGQETQYF	TGCAGCACCCGAGCGGGGGGGCAAGAGACCCAGTACTTC	TRBD2	many	TRBV29-1	TRBJ2-5
CASSEGDRSLYNEQFF	TGTGCCAGCAGCGAAGGGGACAGGAGCCTATACAATGAGCAGTTCTTC	TRBD1	-	TRBV6-4	TRBJ2-1
CASTLEGAGHNEQFF	TGTGCCAGCACCCTCGAAGGGGCGGGGCACAATGAGCAGTTCTTC	-	many	TRBV5-8	TRBJ2-1
CASSGTAYQPQHF	TGTGCCAGCAGTGGGACAGCTTACCAGCCCCAGCATTTT	-	many	TRBV25-1	TRBJ1-5
CASSFGRANEKLFF	TGTGCCAGCAGCTTCGGGAGGGCTAATGAAAAACTGTTTTTT	-	many	TRBV7-9	TRBJ1-4
CASSLVEGPSTDTQYF	TGTGCCAGCAGCTTAGTCGAAGGACCGAGCACAGATACGCAGTATTTT	-	many	TRBV7-9	TRBJ2-3
CASGSVLHGSMNTEAFF	TGTGCTAGTGGTTCCGTCCTTCATGGGTCCATGAACACTGAAGCTTTCTTT	-	few	TRBV12-5	TRBJ1-1
CASSHTGGGQPQHF	TGTGCCAGCAGTCACACTGGGGGAGGGCAGCCCCAGCATTTT	-	many	TRBV27	TRBJ1-5
CASSYQPNQPQHF	TGTGCCAGCAGCTACCAGCCCAATCAGCCCCAGCATTTT	-	many	TRBV5-5	TRBJ1-5
CASSFNQGSLTGELFF	TGTGCCAGCAGCTTTAATCAGGGATCGCTTACCGGGGAGCTGTTTTTT	-	many	TRBV7-8	TRBJ2-2
CSARVSGETQYF	TGCAGTGCTAGAGTATCAGGGGAGACCCAGTACTTC	-	-	TRBV20-1	TRBJ2-5
CASSLSGANQPQHF	TGTGCCAGCAGTTTATCGGGCGCCAATCAGCCCCAGCATTTT	-	many	TRBV27	TRBJ1-5